This T cell receptor (beta chain) was identified during a study of blood T cell repertoires in COVID-19. Study-wide background: Samples of COVID-19 (acute and convalescent) were obtained from the United States, Italy and Spain.

Per the original methods: Amplified reference gene primers provided the basis for estimating nucleated cell counts. Produced via immunoSEQ multiplex PCR; TCRdb's table is partial and in-frame only. That table is the source of V, J and clone size, and D and trimming were worked out from the DNA. The table lists hundreds of thousands of clones, 80% to 90% of them singletons. Cohort allocation depended upon clinical history that participants reported. The CDR3 is 16 amino acids. Germline CDR1 MGHRA, CDR2 YSYEKL. J lost 1 base, V lost 2 bases, and 3 bases had no gene match. The gene calls are TRBV4-1 and TRBJ2-3, with 10 bases fitting TRBD1. The receptor's source is a man in his fifties or sixties who had been exposed to COVID-19. The sample taken for sequencing was PBMCs or T cells enriched from blood (not recorded which). Written as DNA, the CDR3 is TGCGCCAGCAGCCAACTTGGGACAGGGGGCACAGATACGCAGTATTTT. Translation: CASSQLGTGGTDTQYF.